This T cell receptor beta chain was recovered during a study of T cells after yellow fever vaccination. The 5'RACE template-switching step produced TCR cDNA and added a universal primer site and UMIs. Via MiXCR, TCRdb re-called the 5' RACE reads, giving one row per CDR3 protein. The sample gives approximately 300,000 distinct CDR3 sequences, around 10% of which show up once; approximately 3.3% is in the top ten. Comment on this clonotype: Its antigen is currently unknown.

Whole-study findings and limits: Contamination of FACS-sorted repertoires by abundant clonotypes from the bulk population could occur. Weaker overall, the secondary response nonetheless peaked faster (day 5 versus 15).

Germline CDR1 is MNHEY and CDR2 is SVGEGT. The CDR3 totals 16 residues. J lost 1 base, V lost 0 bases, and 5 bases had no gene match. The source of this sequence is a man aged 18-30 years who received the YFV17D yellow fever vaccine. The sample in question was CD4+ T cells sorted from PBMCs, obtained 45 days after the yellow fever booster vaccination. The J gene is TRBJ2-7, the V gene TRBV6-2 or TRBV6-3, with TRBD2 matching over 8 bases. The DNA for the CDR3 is TGTGCCAGCAGTTACTCCCTCGGGACTAGTTCCTACGAGCAGTACTTC. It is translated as CASSYSLGTSSYEQYF.